The sequence of this T cell receptor beta chain was determined in a study of response to subunit inactivated influenza vaccine. Remarks on this clonotype: What it binds is not known.

TCRdb used MiXCR to reprocess the RT-PCR reads, holding one entry per CDR3 protein. The table lists over 400,000 distinct CDR3 sequences, approximately 11% of them singletons. This CDR3 spans 11 amino acids. Trimming took 6 bases from V and 4 from J, leaving 8 bases between them. CDR1 SQVTM and CDR2 ANQGSEA come from the germline V gene. Overall study findings and caveats: That few new T cells are recruited by each seasonal influenza vaccination was the authors' suggestion.

The chain combines TRBV29-1 with TRBJ2-3; D gene uncertain. The sequenced sample was PBMCs from blood, obtained more than 35 days after vaccination. The source of this sequence is a man aged 50 to 59 who received an inactivated influenza vaccine. CDR3 region: CSVSGADTQYF. The CDR3 nucleotides read TGCAGCGTCTCTGGGGCAGATACGCAGTATTTT.